These 8 T cell receptor beta chains were all obtained from the same sample, sequenced in a study of cytomegalovirus exposure and HLA in healthy donors. Method: immunoSEQ multiplex PCR; TCRdb's copy keeps in-frame clones and lacks some. The sample lists approximately 200,000 clones; approximately 86% were seen once. Sequenced: PBMCs. The origin of the receptors is a woman under 30 in good health and CMV-seronegative.

The chain employs TRBV25-1 and TRBJ1-1, with TRBD1 identical over 10 bases. The germline CDR1 and CDR2 sequences are MGHDK and SYGVNS. This CDR3 contains 18 residues. With V trimmed by 4 bases and J by 3 bases, 14 bases remained unmatched. The CDR3 loop reads CASSGLGQGYRKDTEAFF. The DNA of the CDR3 is TGTGCCAGCAGTGGACTGGGACAGGGGTATCGAAAGGACACTGAAGCTTTCTTT.

The chain recombines TRBV5-4 with TRBJ2-7, with D possibly TRBD2 on 5 matching bases. The V and J ends lost 2 bases and 1 base respectively, with 7 bases between them. Germline lookup yields CDR1 SGHNT and CDR2 YYREEE (reference sequence). The CDR3 sequence is 13 residues long. The CDR3 DNA sequence: TGTGCCAGCAGCTTCCCGGGATCCTACGAGCAGTACTTC. Protein sequence: CASSFPGSYEQYF.

The rearrangement joins TRBV29-1 to TRBJ2-7; a weak D match, TRBD1 (6 bases). The germline V and J ends were trimmed by 3 bases and 8 bases, with 14 bases remaining between them. The CDR3 covers 12 residues. Germline V gene sequence: CDR1 SQVTM, CDR2 ANQGSEA. CDR3 in amino acids: CSVDLGRGKQYF. CDR3 DNA: TGCAGCGTTGATCTTGGCAGGGGAAAGCAGTACTTC.

J is TRBJ2-7 and V is TRBV7-6, with D hard to call. The germline CDR1 and CDR2 sequences are SGHVS and FNYEAQ. The CDR3 runs to 13 residues. The germline V and J ends were trimmed by 0 bases and 3 bases, with 6 bases remaining between them. The CDR3 loop reads CASSLAGDYEQYF. In DNA form, the CDR3 reads TGTGCCAGCAGCTTAGCGGGCGACTACGAGCAGTACTTC.

The chain recombines TRBV4-1 with TRBJ2-5; 12 bases match TRBD2. V was pared by 1 base and J by 5 bases, with 5 bases of the junction left unmatched. CDR3 length: 16 residues. Germline V gene lookup returns CDR1 MGHRA and CDR2 YSYEKL. The CDR3 nucleotides read TGCGCCAGCAGCCAAGGACTAGCGGGAGTGGGCGAGACCCAGTACTTC. Its translation: CASSQGLAGVGETQYF.

This chain joins TRBV6-1 and TRBJ2-5; D possibly corresponds to TRBD1 (5 bases). Germline loops: CDR1 MNHNS, CDR2 SASEGT. Trimming stripped 2 bases from V and 7 bases from J, with 14 bases between. The CDR3 has 14 residues. CDR3 in DNA: TGTGCCAGCAGTGAAAGTCCATCGCAGGGGACCCAGTACTTC. Residues: CASSESPSQGTQYF.

The rearrangement uses TRBV5-4 and TRBJ2-6, with D possibly matching TRBD2 (5 bases). This CDR3 is built from 16 residues. V was cut by 2 bases and J by 0 bases, with 9 bases left in between. The germline V gene encodes CDR1 SGHNT and CDR2 YYREEE (reference sequence). As DNA, the CDR3 is TGTGCCAGCAGCTTCACTAGAAGCTCTGGGGCCAACGTCCTGACTTTC. Translating it yields CASSFTRSSGANVLTF.

The chain joins TRBV19 to TRBJ2-1; tentatively, D is TRBD2 (5 bases). This CDR3 region has 14 residues. From germline, CDR1 is LNHDA and CDR2 SQIVND (reference sequence). Between the trimmed V and J ends, which lost 6 bases and 4 bases, there was a span of 13 bases. CDR3: CASSPIPGYNEQFF. The CDR3 DNA reads as TGTGCCAGTAGCCCAATCCCGGGGTACAATGAGCAGTTCTTC. Complete variable domain (other parts from reference TRBV19 and TRBJ2-1): DGGITQSPKYLFRKEGQNVTLSCEQNLNHDAMYWYRQDPGQGLRLIYYSQIVNDFQKGDIAEGYSVSREKKESFPLTVTSAQKNPTAFYLCASSPIPGYNEQFFGPGTRLTVL.